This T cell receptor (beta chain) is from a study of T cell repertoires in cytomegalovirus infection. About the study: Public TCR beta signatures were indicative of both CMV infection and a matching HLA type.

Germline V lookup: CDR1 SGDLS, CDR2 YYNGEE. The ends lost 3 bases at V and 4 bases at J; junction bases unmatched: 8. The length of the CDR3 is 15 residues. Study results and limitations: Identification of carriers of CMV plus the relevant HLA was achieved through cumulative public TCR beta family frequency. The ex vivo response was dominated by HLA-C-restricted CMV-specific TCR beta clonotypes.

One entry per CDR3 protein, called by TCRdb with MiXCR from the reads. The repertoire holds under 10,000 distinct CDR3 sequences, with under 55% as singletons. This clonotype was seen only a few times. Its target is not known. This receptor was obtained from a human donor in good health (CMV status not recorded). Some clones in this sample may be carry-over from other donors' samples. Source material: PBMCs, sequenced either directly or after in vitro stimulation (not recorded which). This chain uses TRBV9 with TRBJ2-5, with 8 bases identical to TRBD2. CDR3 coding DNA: TGTGCCAGCAGCGGGGTTAGCGGGAATGGAGAGACCCAGTACTTC. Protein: CASSGVSGNGETQYF.